The clone carrying this TCR beta chain was seen once. What it recognizes is unknown. Samples were assayed with immunoSEQ v3.0 at survey level. Clones were sequenced by immunoSEQ multiplex PCR, and TCRdb holds only the in-frame ones, with some missing. The table has 20,000 to 25,000 clones, approximately 80% seen once. Trimming cost V 6 bases and J 5 bases; bases outside gene matches: 2. Germline V gene data show CDR1 as MNHEY and CDR2 as SMNVEV (reference sequence). This CDR3 comprises 12 residues. These data are taken from a study of long-term antiretroviral therapy in people with HIV. The study, taken as a whole, reports: Clones that had undergone expansion before ART prevailed in the repertoire throughout all time points. Older ART regimens were possibly in use when the blood was collected between about 2004 and 2018. Despite increasing after ART, diversity remained lower than that of transplant donor controls.

This TCR was sampled from a woman aged 25 to 39 with HIV. This chain uses TRBV27 with TRBJ1-2, with 8 bases fitting TRBD1. This specimen was unsorted PBMCs, taken 0.2 years after starting antiretroviral therapy. The CDR3 here is CASRTGAYGYTF. The DNA of the CDR3 is TGTGCCAGCAGGACAGGGGCATATGGCTACACCTTC.